These 3 T cell receptor beta chains were sequenced from one sample in a study of long-term antiretroviral therapy in people with HIV. They ran version v3.0 of the immunoSEQ assay at survey level. The repertoire was sequenced with immunoSEQ multiplex PCR; TCRdb's copy has only in-frame clones and lacks some. Of around 6,500 clones in the sample, about 74% were seen once. Here the sequenced sample was unsorted PBMCs, taken 0.1 years before starting antiretroviral therapy. Receptors originate from a young man with HIV.

This chain joins TRBV5-1 and TRBJ2-3; TRBD2 agrees at 13 bases. The germline V gene has CDR1 SGHRS and CDR2 YFSETQ. The CDR3 covers 16 residues. Trimming took 4 bases from V and 0 from J; bases not matched to a gene: 2. CDR3 coding DNA: TGCGCCAGCAGCCCGGGACTAGCGGGAAGCACAGATACGCAGTATTTT. Translating it yields CASSPGLAGSTDTQYF.

The rearrangement joins TRBV28 to TRBJ2-2; D gene ambiguous. The germline CDR1 and CDR2 sequences are MDHEN and SYDVKM. V lost 3 bases and J lost 7, with 9 bases in between. The CDR3 covers 13 residues. The CDR3 region is CASSLNNGGELFF. CDR3 in DNA: TGTGCCAGCAGTTTGAACAATGGCGGGGAGCTGTTTTTT.

This chain connects TRBV5-1 to TRBJ2-1; TRBD2 matches at 13 bases. The CDR3 has 15 residues. CDR1 and CDR2 (germline): SGHRS, YFSETQ. The trim removed 4 bases at V and 11 bases at J, leaving 9 bases unmatched. The CDR3 DNA sequence: TGCGCCAGCAGCAGTGAGGGACTAGCGGGGTCCAAGCAGTTCTTC. This codes for CASSSEGLAGSKQFF. Full variable domain (outside the CDR3, taken from reference TRBV5-1 and TRBJ2-1): KAGVTQTPRYLIKTRGQQVTLSCSPISGHRSVSWYQQTPGQGLQFLFEYFSETQRNKGNFPGRFSGRQFSNSRSEMNVSTLELGDSALYLCASSSEGLAGSKQFFGPGTRLTVL.